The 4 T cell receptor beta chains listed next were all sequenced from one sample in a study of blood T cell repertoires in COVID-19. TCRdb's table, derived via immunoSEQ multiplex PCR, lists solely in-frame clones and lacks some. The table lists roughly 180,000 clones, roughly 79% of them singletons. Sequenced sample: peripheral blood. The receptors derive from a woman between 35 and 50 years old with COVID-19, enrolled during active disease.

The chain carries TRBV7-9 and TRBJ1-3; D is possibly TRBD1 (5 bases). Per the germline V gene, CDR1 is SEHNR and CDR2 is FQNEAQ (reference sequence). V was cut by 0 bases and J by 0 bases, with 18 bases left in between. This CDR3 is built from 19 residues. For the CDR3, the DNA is TGTGCCAGCAGCTTAGCGTTAACGAAGGGGTCAGTCTCTGGAAACACCATATATTTT. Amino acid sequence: CASSLALTKGSVSGNTIYF.

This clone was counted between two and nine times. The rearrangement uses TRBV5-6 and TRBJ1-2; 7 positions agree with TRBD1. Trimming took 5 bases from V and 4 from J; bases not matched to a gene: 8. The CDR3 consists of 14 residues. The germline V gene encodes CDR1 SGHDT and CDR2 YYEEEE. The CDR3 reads CASSPGQSLYGYTF. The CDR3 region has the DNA TGTGCCAGCAGTCCGGGACAGAGCCTCTATGGCTACACCTTC.

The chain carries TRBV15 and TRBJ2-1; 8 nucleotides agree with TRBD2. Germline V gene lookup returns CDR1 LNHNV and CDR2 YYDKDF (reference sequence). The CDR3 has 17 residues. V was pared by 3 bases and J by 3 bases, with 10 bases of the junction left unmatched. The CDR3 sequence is CATSSNLAGALYNEQFF. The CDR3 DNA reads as TGTGCCACCAGCAGCAACCTAGCGGGTGCTCTCTACAATGAGCAGTTCTTC.

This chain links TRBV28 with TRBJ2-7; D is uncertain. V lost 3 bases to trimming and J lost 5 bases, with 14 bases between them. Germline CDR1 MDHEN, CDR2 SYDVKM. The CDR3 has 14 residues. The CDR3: CASSFGGSFHEQYF. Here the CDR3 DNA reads TGTGCCAGCAGTTTTGGCGGTAGCTTCCACGAGCAGTACTTC. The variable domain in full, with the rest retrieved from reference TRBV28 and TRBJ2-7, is DVKVTQSSRYLVKRTGEKVFLECVQDMDHENMFWYRQDPGLGLRLIYFSYDVKMKEKGDIPEGYSVSREKKERFSLILESASTNQTSMYLCASSFGGSFHEQYFGPGTRLTVT.